These 2 T cell receptor beta chains originate from one sample sequenced in a study of T cells after yellow fever vaccination (dated by TCRdb to between 2017 and 2020). Library generation was performed with 5' RACE. The sequencer was an Illumina NovaSeq 6000. TCRdb cleaned the public reads at Q25 with fastp, built clones with MiXCR and kept in-frame beta chains. Rows are unified per CDR3 protein, each entry keeping the most common DNA and genes. The sample table records 300,000 or so distinct CDR3 sequences; approximately 10% of these occur just once. The top ten clones comprise about 3% of the sample. The sample's treatment or condition, from its label and the paper: live attenuated yellow fever vaccine strain. The sample here was CD4+ T cells sorted from PBMCs, taken 5 days after the yellow fever booster vaccination. Receptors were obtained from a man aged 18 to 35 who received the YFV17D yellow fever vaccine.

This clonotype was observed a few times. The chain recombines TRBV5-4 with TRBJ2-7, with unresolved D. Germline V CDR1 and CDR2: SGHNT, YYREEE (reference sequence). This CDR3 has 14 amino acids. Trimming left V 4 bases short and J 0 bases short, with 11 bases between. The CDR3 here is CASSMSGSSYEQYF. In nucleotides, the CDR3 is TGTGCCAGCAGCATGTCAGGTAGCTCCTACGAGCAGTACTTC.

This clonotype was seen many times. This sequence joins TRBV5-1 and TRBJ2-1; the D is unclear. Germline V gene sequence: CDR1 SGHRS, CDR2 YFSETQ. The CDR3 is 14 amino acids. Trimming pared 2 bases from V and 8 bases from J, leaving 14 bases between. The CDR3: CASSFLSSADEQFF. The CDR3 DNA is TGCGCCAGCAGCTTCCTATCTAGTGCGGATGAGCAGTTCTTC.